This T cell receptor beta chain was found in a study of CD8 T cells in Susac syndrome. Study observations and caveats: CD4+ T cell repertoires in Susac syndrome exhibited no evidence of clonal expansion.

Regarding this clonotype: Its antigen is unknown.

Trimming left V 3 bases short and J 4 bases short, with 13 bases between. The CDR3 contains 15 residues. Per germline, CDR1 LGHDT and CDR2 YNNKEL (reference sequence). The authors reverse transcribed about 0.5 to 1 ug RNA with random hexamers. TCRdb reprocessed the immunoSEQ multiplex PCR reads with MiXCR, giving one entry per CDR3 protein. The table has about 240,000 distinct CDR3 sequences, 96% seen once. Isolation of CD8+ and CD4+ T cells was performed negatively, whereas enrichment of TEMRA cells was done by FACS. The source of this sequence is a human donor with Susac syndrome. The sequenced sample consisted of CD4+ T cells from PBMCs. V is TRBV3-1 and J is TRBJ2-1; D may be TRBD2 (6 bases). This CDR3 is CASSQGGRLYNEQFF. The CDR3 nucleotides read TGTGCCAGCAGCCAGGGGGGTCGATTATACAATGAGCAGTTCTTC.